This entry is about one T cell receptor beta chain. TCRdb's copy holds only in-frame clones and misses some; the assay was immunoSEQ multiplex PCR. Here the sample spans approximately 240,000 clones, 75% to 90% being singletons. The CDR3 sequence is 14 residues long. Trimming cost V 5 bases and J 5 bases; bases outside gene matches: 6. CDR1 and CDR2 from the germline V gene are SGHRS and YFSETQ. These data come from a study of blood T cell repertoires in COVID-19. This receptor was identified in a woman in her 30s who had recovered from COVID-19. The specimen sequenced was peripheral blood. V usage is TRBV5-1 and J usage is TRBJ2-5, with 10 bases fitting TRBD2. The CDR3 DNA reads as TGCGCCAGCAGACGTACTAGCGGGGTCGAGACCCAGTACTTC. This gives the protein CASRRTSGVETQYF. Looking up the rest from reference TRBV5-1 and TRBJ2-5 gives the full variable domain: KAGVTQTPRYLIKTRGQQVTLSCSPISGHRSVSWYQQTPGQGLQFLFEYFSETQRNKGNFPGRFSGRQFSNSRSEMNVSTLELGDSALYLCASRRTSGVETQYFGPGTRLLVL.